The 27 T cell receptor beta chains below all came from one sample that was sequenced in a study of T-cell reconstitution after alpha-beta-depleted transplantation in children. Unique molecular identifiers were built into the TCRbeta library. TCRdb re-called the PCR reads with MiXCR, one entry per CDR3 protein. This sample yields approximately 150,000 distinct CDR3 sequences, of which about 9% are seen a single time; 15% to 20% belongs to the top ten. Sequencing used PBMCs, mostly from graft donor cells, obtained 180 days after TCRalphabeta/CD19-depleted stem cell transplant. The source is a female patient aged 2 to 10 who had a stem cell transplant for congenital amegakaryocytic thrombocytopenia, so the T cells may come from the graft donor.

This clonotype was observed many times. The chain joins TRBV10-3 to TRBJ2-3; 8 bases agree with TRBD1. This CDR3 is 15 amino acids long. The J segment lost 5 bases and the V segment lost 4 bases, leaving 8 bases of the junction unmatched. The V gene's germline CDR1 is ENHRY and CDR2 SYGVKD. As DNA, the CDR3 is TGTGCCATCAGTGCCAGCAGGGGGCGAATAGATACGCAGTATTTT. Residues: CAISASRGRIDTQYF.

In its sample, this clonotype was seen many times. The J gene is TRBJ2-2, the V gene TRBV5-1, with unresolved D. This CDR3 contains 14 residues. The germline V gene encodes CDR1 SGHRS and CDR2 YFSETQ. Trimming shortened V by 1 base and J by 2 bases, and 6 bases separated the two germline ends. CDR3 protein: CASSLQVNTGELFF. In DNA, the CDR3 is TGCGCCAGCAGCTTGCAGGTTAACACCGGGGAGCTGTTTTTT.

This chain uses TRBV28 with TRBJ2-7; TRBD1 agrees at 9 bases. With 6 bases clipped from V and 4 bases from J, the junction kept 16 bases outside the gene matches. From germline, CDR1 is MDHEN and CDR2 SYDVKM. This CDR3 comprises 17 residues. CDR3 region: CASRPPGGGTGQYEQYF. CDR3 nucleotide sequence: TGTGCCAGCAGACCGCCGGGTGGGGGGACAGGGCAATACGAGCAGTACTTC. Full variable domain (remainder filled in from reference TRBV28 and TRBJ2-7): DVKVTQSSRYLVKRTGEKVFLECVQDMDHENMFWYRQDPGLGLRLIYFSYDVKMKEKGDIPEGYSVSREKKERFSLILESASTNQTSMYLCASRPPGGGTGQYEQYFGPGTRLTVT.

This clonotype appeared many times. V is TRBV6-1 and J is TRBJ2-2; 11 nucleotides align to TRBD2. Trimming cost V 8 bases and J 3 bases; bases outside gene matches: 11. This CDR3 has 17 amino acids. Germline assignment: CDR1 MNHNS and CDR2 SASEGT. The chain's CDR3 is CASERTGTSGYTGELFF. The DNA of the CDR3 is TGTGCCAGCGAACGAACAGGGACTAGCGGATACACCGGGGAGCTGTTTTTT.

This clonotype occurred a few times. The DNA for the CDR3 is TGCGCCAGCAGCTTATCAGGGGCGCGGGCCAAAAACATTCAGTACTTC. It codes for CASSLSGARAKNIQYF. The chain is built from TRBV5-1 and TRBJ2-4, with TRBD1 as a possible D gene (6 bases). The ends were cut back, 2 bases at V and 1 base at J, with 13 bases in the middle. Germline values: CDR1 SGHRS, CDR2 YFSETQ. There are 16 residues in the CDR3. The entire variable domain, with the rest obtained from reference TRBV5-1 and TRBJ2-4, is as follows: KAGVTQTPRYLIKTRGQQVTLSCSPISGHRSVSWYQQTPGQGLQFLFEYFSETQRNKGNFPGRFSGRQFSNSRSEMNVSTLELGDSALYLCASSLSGARAKNIQYFGAGTRLSVL.

The chain employs TRBV18 and TRBJ2-5; no clear D gene. CDR1 KGHSH and CDR2 LQKENI come from the germline V gene. V lost 0 bases to trimming and J lost 2 bases, with 7 bases between them. The CDR3 consists of 14 residues. CDR3 sequence reads: CASSPPHGQETQYF. CDR3 nucleotides: TGTGCCAGCTCACCACCGCACGGACAAGAGACCCAGTACTTC.

The sample holds many counts of this clonotype. The chain is built from TRBV11-2 and TRBJ2-3, with TRBD2 identical over 8 bases. Looked up from germline, CDR1 is SGHAT and CDR2 is FQNNGV. The CDR3 loop spans 19 amino acids. J lost 2 bases, V lost 2 bases, and 15 bases had no gene match. CDR3 sequence (DNA): TGTGCCAGCAGCTTATACCCCACTCACCCGGGAGGGTACACAGATACGCAGTATTTT. Translation gives CASSLYPTHPGGYTDTQYF. The variable domain in full, completed from reference TRBV11-2 and TRBJ2-3, reads EAGVAQSPRYKIIEKRQSVAFWCNPISGHATLYWYQQILGQGPKLLIQFQNNGVVDDSQLPKDRFSAERLKGVDSTLKIQPAKLEDSAVYLCASSLYPTHPGGYTDTQYFGPGTRLTVL.

V is TRBV6-1 and J is TRBJ1-1, with 8 bases identical to TRBD1. The V segment lost 10 bases and the J segment 3 bases; nucleotides outside the gene matches: 7. The CDR3 runs to 13 residues. CDR1 is MNHNS and CDR2 is SASEGT in the germline V gene. The CDR3 region is CATRRGRDTEAFF. Here the CDR3 DNA reads TGTGCCACTCGCAGGGGGCGCGACACTGAAGCTTTCTTT.

In its sample, this clonotype was seen many times. Here the CDR3 reads CSARVFGTSGLGPGWTQYF. Written as DNA, the CDR3 is TGCAGTGCTAGAGTGTTTGGCACTAGCGGGTTGGGACCGGGTTGGACCCAGTACTTC. V gene TRBV20-1 combines with J gene TRBJ2-5; 9 bases are a match to TRBD2. Looked up from germline, CDR1 is DFQATT and CDR2 is SNEGSKA (reference sequence). This CDR3 is built from 19 residues. With 1 base clipped from V and 7 bases from J, the junction kept 22 bases outside the gene matches.

In this sample, this clonotype turned up a few times. V gene TRBV5-5 combines with J gene TRBJ2-7; the match to TRBD1 covers 7 bases. This CDR3 comprises 16 residues. Germline V lookup: CDR1 SGHKS, CDR2 YYEKEE (reference sequence). Germline trimming cut 0 bases from V and 0 bases from J; bases unmatched to any gene: 6. CDR3 region: CASSLETGKASYEQYF. Here the CDR3 DNA reads TGTGCCAGCAGCTTGGAGACAGGGAAGGCCTCCTACGAGCAGTACTTC.

This sequence joins TRBV7-7 and TRBJ1-1; D not resolved. Germline loops: CDR1 SSHAT, CDR2 FNYEAQ (reference sequence). Trimming shortened V by 5 bases and J by 2 bases, and 9 bases separated the two germline ends. The CDR3 covers 13 residues. Here the CDR3 DNA reads TGTGCCAGCAGCCCACAACTAAACACTGAAGCTTTCTTT. Translated: CASSPQLNTEAFF.

The chain is built from TRBV12-3 or TRBV12-4 and TRBJ2-5, with D possibly TRBD2 on 5 matching bases. This CDR3 is built from 15 residues. Trimming took off 5 bases at V and 5 bases at J, with 18 bases between the two ends. CDR3 nucleotide sequence: TGTGCCAGCAGTCGCCGGTTGAGGGAGTGGGAGACCCAGTACTTC. Translation gives CASSRRLREWETQYF.

This clonotype was recorded at least ten times. V is TRBV19 and J is TRBJ1-2, with unresolved D. This CDR3 has 13 residues. Germline V gene sequence: CDR1 LNHDA, CDR2 SQIVND (reference sequence). V was shortened by 7 bases and J by 6 bases, with 15 bases between the two germline ends. CDR3: CASKRSGDDGYTF. CDR3 coding DNA: TGTGCCAGTAAGCGATCTGGGGATGATGGCTACACCTTC.

Many counts were recorded for this clonotype. V gene TRBV20-1 combines with J gene TRBJ1-5; D gene ambiguous. The germline CDR1 and CDR2 sequences are DFQATT and SNEGSKA (reference sequence). This CDR3 contains 14 residues. Between the trimmed V and J ends, which lost 5 bases and 5 bases, there was a span of 16 bases. DNA of the CDR3: TGCAGTGCTCTAGGAGAAAGCGTGTATCAGCCCCAGCATTTT. Protein product: CSALGESVYQPQHF.

This clonotype was counted only a few times. The CDR3 region has the DNA TGTGCCTGGAGTACCATGTCCGTCTATGGCTACACCTTC. Its protein product is CAWSTMSVYGYTF. The chain uses TRBV30 and TRBJ1-2; D is uncertain. Looked up from germline, CDR1 is GTSNPN and CDR2 is SVGIG (reference sequence). Trimming cost V 2 bases and J 4 bases, with 11 bases left between them. The CDR3 has 13 amino acids.

Ten or more counts support this clonotype. The CDR3 bases are TGTGCCATCAGTAGTAAGGGGGCACTCCACAATGAGCAGTTCTTC. Translating it yields CAISSKGALHNEQFF. This rearrangement joins TRBV10-3 to TRBJ2-1, with 7 bases fitting TRBD1. The CDR3 is 15 residues long. V shed 5 bases and J 5 bases; nucleotides not matched to a gene: 9. CDR1 is ENHRY, CDR2 SYGVKD, per germline.

This clonotype was counted between two and nine times. CDR3 protein: CATSRDQARTGNSPLHF. The CDR3 DNA is TGTGCCACCAGCAGAGATCAGGCACGGACGGGGAATTCACCCCTCCACTTT. The rearrangement links TRBV15 to TRBJ1-6; D not certain. Germline CDR1 is LNHNV and CDR2 is YYDKDF (reference sequence). Trimming pared 0 bases from V and 7 bases from J, leaving 16 bases between. The CDR3 consists of 17 residues. Variable domain in full (rest from reference TRBV15 and TRBJ1-6): DAMVIQNPRYQVTQFGKPVTLSCSQTLNHNVMYWYQQKSSQAPKLLFHYYDKDFNNEADTPDNFQSRRPNTSFCFLDIRSPGLGDTAMYLCATSRDQARTGNSPLHFGNGTRLTVT.

This clonotype was counted at least ten times. This chain uses TRBV7-2 with TRBJ1-5, with a weak D call TRBD1 (5 bases). Germline V lookup: CDR1 SGHTA, CDR2 FQGNSA. V lost 1 base, J lost 5 bases, and 12 bases lay in between. The CDR3 consists of 15 residues. In DNA, the CDR3 is TGTGCCAGCAGCTTAGGCGACAGCGTTTATCAGCCCCAGCATTTT. Translated, it gives CASSLGDSVYQPQHF.

This clonotype was counted many times. The V and J genes are TRBV4-1 and TRBJ1-1; D may be TRBD1 (5 bases). Trimming removed 0 bases at V and 3 bases at J, with 11 bases between. The CDR3 length is 15 residues. Per the germline V gene, CDR1 is MGHRA and CDR2 is YSYEKL. The CDR3 coding sequence is TGCGCCAGCAGCCAAGATTCAGGGATATACACTGAAGCTTTCTTT. Its protein product is CASSQDSGIYTEAFF.

At least ten counts were recorded for this clonotype. This chain joins TRBV20-1 and TRBJ2-3; a possible D gene is TRBD2 (5 bases). With 5 bases removed from V and 0 bases from J, the gap between germline ends came to 9 bases. CDR1 is DFQATT and CDR2 is SNEGSKA in the germline V gene (reference sequence). The CDR3 has 13 amino acids. The CDR3 loop reads CSAEGRSTDTQYF. The CDR3 bases are TGCAGTGCTGAGGGTCGGAGCACAGATACGCAGTATTTT.

Only a few counts were recorded for this clonotype. The chain recombines TRBV20-1 with TRBJ2-3; D possibly corresponds to TRBD2 (5 bases). Deletions cut 6 bases from V and 0 bases from J, with 19 bases between. Germline V CDR1 and CDR2: DFQATT, SNEGSKA (reference sequence). CDR3 size: 16 residues. CDR3 loop: CSARSGRATSTDTQYF. CDR3 DNA sequence: TGCAGTGCCCGCAGTGGGAGAGCCACTAGCACAGATACGCAGTATTTT.

This clonotype was counted ten times or more. The chain combines TRBV7-8 with TRBJ1-1; no definite D call. The germline V and J ends were trimmed by 7 bases and 3 bases, with 15 bases remaining between them. The CDR3 totals 14 residues. Germline CDR1 SGHVS, CDR2 FQNEAQ. The CDR3 sequence: CASTSVGFDTEAFF. The CDR3 DNA reads as TGTGCCAGCACCTCAGTGGGGTTCGACACTGAAGCTTTCTTT.

This clonotype appeared a few times. This sequence joins TRBV3-1 and TRBJ2-7; 9 bases map to TRBD1. V dropped 4 bases and J dropped 5; count of bases not matched to a gene: 12. CDR1 is LGHDT, CDR2 YNNKEL, per germline (reference sequence). CDR3 length: 16 residues. For the CDR3, the DNA is TGTGCCAGCAGCCCCCCCACCGGGACAGGGAGGAACGAGCAGTACTTC. It encodes CASSPPTGTGRNEQYF.

This clonotype was recorded many times. This chain uses TRBV28 with TRBJ2-1, with 10 positions matching TRBD2. The CDR3 covers 14 residues. Germline V lookup: CDR1 MDHEN, CDR2 SYDVKM. V shed 4 bases, J shed 10 bases, and the junction held 7 bases outside the gene matches. The CDR3 nucleotides are TGTGCCAGCAGTTCTAGCGGGAGTCTCGGGGAGCAGTTCTTC. Translation gives CASSSSGSLGEQFF.

This clonotype has only a few counts. The chain combines TRBV2 with TRBJ2-2; D gene unclear. Trimming stripped 10 bases from V and 1 base from J, with 10 bases between. Germline CDR1 SNHLY, CDR2 FYNNEI. The CDR3 is 13 residues long. CDR3 region: CATGPLNTGELFF. For the CDR3, the DNA is TGTGCCACGGGCCCTTTGAACACCGGGGAGCTGTTTTTT.

This clonotype has a count of ten or more. This chain uses TRBV12-3 or TRBV12-4 with TRBJ2-1, with unresolved D. CDR3 length: 13 residues. V was clipped by 6 bases and J by 5 bases, with 11 bases between them. The CDR3 sequence: CASRIDLDNEQFF. In nucleotides, the CDR3 is TGTGCCAGCAGGATCGACTTAGACAATGAGCAGTTCTTC.

This clonotype was counted at least ten times. The genes are TRBV29-1 and TRBJ1-1; D gene unclear. This CDR3 is built from 11 residues. The germline V gene encodes CDR1 SQVTM and CDR2 ANQGSEA. V dropped 4 bases and J dropped 0 bases, with 3 bases sitting between them. The CDR3 nucleotides read TGCAGCGTTGCGATGAACACTGAAGCTTTCTTT. This encodes CSVAMNTEAFF. The full variable domain, its missing parts supplied by reference TRBV29-1 and TRBJ1-1, is SAVISQKPSRDICQRGTSLTIQCQVDSQVTMMFWYRQQPGQSLTLIATANQGSEATYESGFVIDKFPISRPNLTFSTLTVSNMSPEDSSIYLCSVAMNTEAFFGQGTRLTVV.